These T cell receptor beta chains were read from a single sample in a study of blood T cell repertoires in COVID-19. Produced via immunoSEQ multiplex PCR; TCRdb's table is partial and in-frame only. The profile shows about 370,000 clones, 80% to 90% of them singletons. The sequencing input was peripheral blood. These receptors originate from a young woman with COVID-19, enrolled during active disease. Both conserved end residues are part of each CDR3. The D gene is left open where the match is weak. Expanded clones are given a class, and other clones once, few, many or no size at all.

CDR3aa: CASSPGTGGELGTYEQYF
j_gene: TRBJ2-7
d_gene: TRBD1
len: 18
abundance: NA
v_gene: TRBV28

CDR3aa: CASSFAGRGTDTQYF
j_gene: TRBJ2-3
d_gene: TRBD2
len: 15
abundance: NA
v_gene: TRBV27

CDR3aa: CARGQGYGYTF
j_gene: TRBJ1-2
d_gene: TRBD1
len: 11
abundance: NA
v_gene: TRBV6-5

CDR3aa: CATSDFRSGTSYEQYF
j_gene: TRBJ2-7
d_gene: TRBD2
len: 16
abundance: NA
v_gene: TRBV24-1

CDR3aa: CATSRDRAGGGYTF
j_gene: TRBJ1-2
d_gene: TRBD1
len: 14
abundance: once
v_gene: TRBV15

CDR3aa: CASSTGTAYEQYF
j_gene: TRBJ2-7
d_gene: TRBD1
len: 13
abundance: NA
v_gene: TRBV7-9

CDR3aa: CASSLQGAHTYEQYF
j_gene: TRBJ2-7
d_gene: TRBD1
len: 15
abundance: once
v_gene: TRBV7-9

CDR3aa: CASSYSGYTGELFF
j_gene: TRBJ2-2
d_gene: NA
len: 14
abundance: NA
v_gene: TRBV6-5

CDR3aa: CASSLGASGASTDTQYF
j_gene: TRBJ2-3
d_gene: TRBD2
len: 17
abundance: many
v_gene: TRBV7-9

CDR3aa: CASSLGEGEGVYEQYF
j_gene: TRBJ2-7
d_gene: TRBD2
len: 16
abundance: NA
v_gene: TRBV5-1

CDR3aa: CASSIYGGSLNPNYEQYF
j_gene: TRBJ2-7
d_gene: NA
len: 18
abundance: once
v_gene: TRBV19

CDR3aa: CASDEAGVGTDTQYF
j_gene: TRBJ2-3
d_gene: TRBD2
len: 15
abundance: NA
v_gene: TRBV28

CDR3aa: CASLGQLNTEAFF
j_gene: TRBJ1-1
d_gene: NA
len: 13
abundance: NA
v_gene: TRBV19

CDR3aa: CASKPPPLSGGTEAFF
j_gene: TRBJ1-1
d_gene: NA
len: 16
abundance: NA
v_gene: TRBV5-4

CDR3aa: CASSWSPDLAKNIQYF
j_gene: TRBJ2-4
d_gene: NA
len: 16
abundance: NA
v_gene: TRBV19

CDR3aa: CATSWGRLPYEQYF
j_gene: TRBJ2-7
d_gene: NA
len: 14
abundance: NA
v_gene: TRBV11-2

CDR3aa: CASSSAPGGYEQYF
j_gene: TRBJ2-7
d_gene: TRBD2
len: 14
abundance: NA
v_gene: TRBV5-1

CDR3aa: CASSRPVAGGPEEQYF
j_gene: TRBJ2-7
d_gene: TRBD2
len: 16
abundance: NA
v_gene: TRBV7-3

CDR3aa: CASSVGLAGGLTDTQYF
j_gene: TRBJ2-3
d_gene: TRBD2
len: 17
abundance: NA
v_gene: TRBV9

CDR3aa: CASSRRGLANTGELFF
j_gene: TRBJ2-2
d_gene: NA
len: 16
abundance: NA
v_gene: TRBV2

CDR3aa: CASSQGTGGREQYF
j_gene: TRBJ2-7
d_gene: TRBD1
len: 14
abundance: NA
v_gene: TRBV4-1

CDR3aa: CSASVSGDEQYF
j_gene: TRBJ2-7
d_gene: NA
len: 12
abundance: NA
v_gene: TRBV20-1

CDR3aa: CASSLAGGRGQNIQYF
j_gene: TRBJ2-4
d_gene: TRBD1
len: 16
abundance: NA
v_gene: TRBV19

CDR3aa: CASSSGQQYEQYF
j_gene: TRBJ2-7
d_gene: TRBD1
len: 13
abundance: once
v_gene: TRBV11-3

CDR3aa: CASSLEGASGKTGELFF
j_gene: TRBJ2-2
d_gene: TRBD2
len: 17
abundance: NA
v_gene: TRBV5-1